Sequencing of this T cell receptor (beta chain) was carried out in a study of tumor-infiltrating lymphocytes in localized non-small cell lung cancer. Study results and caveats: Only some patients had TCR sequencing, depending on available tissue.

Here immunoSEQ multiplex PCR was the method, and the copy in TCRdb shows in-frame clones only, minus some. The table lists over 11,000 clones, 65% to 90% of them singletons. Regarding this clone: Its antigen remains unknown.

V was trimmed by 5 bases and J by 8 bases, leaving 13 bases between them. Germline CDR1 and CDR2: SEHNR and FQNEAQ (reference sequence). The CDR3 extends over 13 amino acids. The V and J genes are TRBV7-9 and TRBJ2-1; the D gene is possibly TRBD1 (5 bases). This clonotype originated in a human donor with non-small cell lung cancer. The sequenced material came from lung tumor tissue. CDR3 protein: CASSAIGEYEQFF. The CDR3 DNA sequence: TGTGCCAGCAGCGCCATAGGGGAATATGAGCAGTTCTTC.